One T cell receptor (beta chain) is described in this entry. Its antigen is not known. This sample stems from a study of shared clonotypes between healthy human individuals. About the study: Each donor's CD4 naive and CD4 memory cells filled three plates apiece, CD8 naive two, and CD8 memory one. Regarding the study as a whole: Naive subsets generally had larger estimated richness than memory subsets. There were few donors, and this limited the genetic and exposure-history diversity represented.

The CDR3 runs 17 residues. Germline V lookup: CDR1 MDHEN, CDR2 SYDVKM. Trimming pared 5 bases from V and 5 bases from J, leaving 22 bases between. Naive CD8 cells were CD45RO-negative, positively selected for CCR7, excluding terminally differentiated effector memory CD45RA+ cells. Sequenced by immunoSEQ multiplex PCR; TCRdb stores in-frame clones only, minus some. The data show hundreds of thousands of clones, approximately 96% seen once. The chain joins TRBV28 to TRBJ1-3; possible D gene TRBD1, 5 bases. This TCR was recovered from a woman aged 25-40 years in good health. Material for sequencing was naive CD8+ T cells sorted from blood. The CDR3 DNA is TGTGCCAGCAGTCCATCCAGGGAGAAGGACATGCGAAACACCATATATTTT. Its translation: CASSPSREKDMRNTIYF.